The 15 T cell receptor beta chains in this list originate from one sample, sequenced in a study of blood T cell repertoires in COVID-19. Sequenced by immunoSEQ multiplex PCR; TCRdb stores in-frame clones only, minus some. The sample includes some 150,000 clones, about 86% of them seen just once. Sequenced sample: peripheral blood. The receptors were gathered from a human donor with acute or convalescent COVID-19. The donor label of this sample is uncertain.

The V call is TRBV5-8, the J call TRBJ2-2; 11 bases line up with TRBD1. Germline V CDR1 and CDR2: SGHTS, YDEGEE. This CDR3 spans 16 amino acids. V gave up 1 base and J gave up 5 bases; unmatched junction bases: 4. CDR3 amino acids: CASSLSGDRGTGELFF. DNA for the CDR3: TGTGCCAGCAGCTTGTCGGGGGACAGGGGGACCGGGGAGCTGTTTTTT.

The V gene is TRBV5-1, the J gene TRBJ2-1, with D perhaps matching TRBD1 (6 bases). The CDR3 contains 15 residues. Germline assignment: CDR1 SGHRS and CDR2 YFSETQ. The V end lost 0 bases, the J end lost 2 bases, and 9 bases lay between the germline ends. CDR3 in amino acids: CASSLAGDTYNEQFF. CDR3 in DNA: TGCGCCAGCAGCTTGGCCGGGGACACCTACAATGAGCAGTTCTTC.

The chain joins TRBV27 to TRBJ2-1; 10 nucleotides match TRBD2. CDR3 size: 15 residues. J was trimmed by 7 bases and V by 5 bases; bases with no gene match: 8. Germline values: CDR1 MNHEY, CDR2 SMNVEV (reference sequence). The CDR3 here is CASSPRTSGQNEQFF. Written as DNA, the CDR3 is TGTGCCAGCAGTCCCCGGACTAGCGGTCAGAATGAGCAGTTCTTC.

The chain recombines TRBV7-9 with TRBJ1-1, with D unresolved. Trimming shortened V by 2 bases and J by 5 bases, and 9 bases separated the two germline ends. The CDR3 covers 13 residues. Per germline, CDR1 SEHNR and CDR2 FQNEAQ (reference sequence). CDR3 nucleotide sequence: TGTGCCAGCAGCTTAAGTGGTGAGACTGAAGCTTTCTTT. Protein: CASSLSGETEAFF.

This clone was observed a few times. This chain uses TRBV19 with TRBJ1-2; unclear D gene. CDR1 is LNHDA and CDR2 is SQIVND in the germline V gene (reference sequence). CDR3 length: 13 amino acids. The V end lost 6 bases, the J end lost 4 bases, and 12 bases lay between the germline ends. This CDR3 reads CASRRPGSYGYTF. CDR3 coding DNA: TGTGCCAGTAGACGCCCCGGGAGCTATGGCTACACCTTC.

This clone has a single count. V usage is TRBV15 and J usage is TRBJ2-7, with 13 bases fitting TRBD2. Germline assignment: CDR1 LNHNV and CDR2 YYDKDF (reference sequence). The CDR3 contains 17 residues. V shed 0 bases, J shed 4 bases, and the junction held 6 bases outside the gene matches. The CDR3, as DNA: TGTGCCACCAGCAGAGATCGCCGGGGACTAGCGGGGTACGAGCAGTACTTC. Translation: CATSRDRRGLAGYEQYF.

The chain carries TRBV28 and TRBJ1-5, with TRBD1 matching over 10 bases. The germline CDR1 and CDR2 sequences are MDHEN and SYDVKM. CDR3 length: 15 amino acids. With 2 bases clipped from V and 5 bases from J, the junction kept 3 bases outside the gene matches. The CDR3 protein is CASSLLGQGDQPQHF. In nucleotides, the CDR3 is TGTGCCAGCAGTTTACTCGGACAGGGGGATCAGCCCCAGCATTTT.

The chain carries TRBV7-3 and TRBJ1-2, with TRBD1 as a possible D gene (6 bases). The CDR3 is 13 amino acids. The germline gives CDR1 SGHTA, CDR2 FQGTGA. V was clipped by 0 bases and J by 4 bases, with 6 bases between them. The CDR3 bases are TGTGCCAGCAGCTTAACAGGGGGCTATGGCTACACCTTC. Translated, it gives CASSLTGGYGYTF.

The genes are TRBV19 and TRBJ2-7, with TRBD2 matching over 8 bases. Germline V gives CDR1 LNHDA, CDR2 SQIVND (reference sequence). Trimming removed 6 bases from V and 3 bases from J; junction bases left unmatched: 7. The length of the CDR3 is 14 residues. The CDR3 DNA reads TGTGCCAGTAGCGAAATAGCGGGAAGCTACGAGCAGTACTTC. Translating it yields CASSEIAGSYEQYF.

V and J are TRBV19 and TRBJ1-1, with TRBD1 matching 7 bases. Per germline, CDR1 LNHDA and CDR2 SQIVND (reference sequence). This CDR3 is built from 15 residues. The junction had 7 bases not matched to a gene; V was cut back by 5 bases and J by 1 base. The CDR3: CASSPTGQRNTEAFF. The CDR3 bases are TGTGCCAGTAGTCCTACGGGACAGAGGAACACTGAAGCTTTCTTT.

CDR3 in amino acids: CASSTLTSGRTGEQFF. Written as DNA, the CDR3 is TGCGCCAGCAGCACCCTCACTAGCGGGAGAACGGGTGAGCAGTTCTTC. The genes are TRBV4-1 and TRBJ2-1; TRBD2 matches 11 bases. The CDR3 runs 16 residues. Losses at the gene ends were 5 bases for V and 9 bases for J; bases not matched to a gene: 12. The V gene's germline CDR1 is MGHRA and CDR2 YSYEKL.

The V call is TRBV6-5, the J call TRBJ2-3; 7 positions agree with TRBD2. Unmatched junction bases numbered 5, after V lost 7 bases and J lost 1 base. CDR3 length: 14 residues. Germline-derived CDR1 and CDR2 are MNHEY and SVGAGI. The CDR3 spells CASTTGLGTDTQYF. CDR3 nucleotide sequence: TGTGCCAGCACCACCGGACTAGGCACAGATACGCAGTATTTT.

CDR3 in amino acids: CASTPGQVTDTQYF. The DNA for the CDR3 is TGTGCCAGCACCCCGGGACAAGTTACAGATACGCAGTATTTT. The chain has TRBV6-6 and TRBJ2-3, with D possibly TRBD1 on 6 matching bases. In germline, CDR1 is MNHNY, CDR2 SVGAGI (reference sequence). This CDR3 has 14 amino acids. Trimming removed 7 bases from V and 3 bases from J, with 14 bases in between.

This chain joins TRBV4-2 and TRBJ1-2; D ambiguous. This CDR3 region has 17 residues. Germline values: CDR1 LGHNA, CDR2 YNFKEQ. V was cut by 0 bases and J by 2 bases, with 16 bases left in between. The CDR3 is CASSQEVVPYQNYGYTF. CDR3 nucleotides: TGTGCCAGCAGCCAAGAAGTTGTCCCATATCAGAACTATGGCTACACCTTC.

J is TRBJ1-5 and V is TRBV19; possibly TRBD1 for D (6 bases). V was cut by 3 bases and J by 0 bases, with 15 bases left in between. The germline gives CDR1 LNHDA, CDR2 SQIVND (reference sequence). The CDR3 has 17 residues. The CDR3 nucleotides are TGTGCCAGTAGTATTATCGGGGACACCTATAGCAATCAGCCCCAGCATTTT. It is translated as CASSIIGDTYSNQPQHF.